This TCR beta chain was retrieved from a study of T cell responses to AZD1222 COVID-19 vaccine. This CDR3 is built from 13 residues. Germline V CDR1 and CDR2: MDHEN, SYDVKM. General study points: Donors skewed white British and female; clonal diversity was possibly underestimated. Just a handful of people given AZD1222 tested seropositive at baseline. After the peak T cell response, and only then, were repertoires sampled.

Sequencing used immunoSEQ multiplex PCR; TCRdb keeps in-frame clones, though not all of them. The sample lists about 140,000 clones, roughly 86% occurring once. This clone was seen a single time. No antigen is known for it. Germline and junction disagree at one end, which may indicate a read error. The V call is TRBV28, the J call TRBJ1-1; maybe TRBD1 (5 bases). Specimen: peripheral blood, collected 28 days after the second dose of the MenACWY control vaccine. This clonotype was obtained from an adult who received the MenACWY meningococcal vaccine as a control. The CDR3 spells CASRAHSFEGPGF. The CDR3 nucleotides are TGTGCCAGCAGAGCACATTCTTTCGAGGGGCCAGGTTTT.